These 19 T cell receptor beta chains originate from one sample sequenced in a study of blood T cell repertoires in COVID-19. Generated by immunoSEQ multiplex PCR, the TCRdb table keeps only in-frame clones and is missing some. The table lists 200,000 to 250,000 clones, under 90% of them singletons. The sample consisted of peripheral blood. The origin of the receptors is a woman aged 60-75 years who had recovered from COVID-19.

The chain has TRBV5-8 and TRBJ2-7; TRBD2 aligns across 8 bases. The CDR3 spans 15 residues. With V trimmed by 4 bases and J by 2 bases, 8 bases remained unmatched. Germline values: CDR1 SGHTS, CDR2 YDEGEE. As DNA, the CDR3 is TGTGCCAGCAGCCCGAAGCGGGGGATGACCTACGAGCAGTACTTC. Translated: CASSPKRGMTYEQYF.

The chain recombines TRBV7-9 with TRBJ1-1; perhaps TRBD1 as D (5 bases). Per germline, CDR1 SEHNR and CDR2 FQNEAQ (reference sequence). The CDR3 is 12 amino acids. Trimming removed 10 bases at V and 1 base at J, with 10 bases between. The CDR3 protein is CATTGGNTEAFF. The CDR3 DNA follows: TGTGCCACTACGGGGGGGAACACTGAAGCTTTCTTT. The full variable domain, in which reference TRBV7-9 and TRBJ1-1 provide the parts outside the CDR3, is DTGVSQNPRHKITKRGQNVTFRCDPISEHNRLYWYRQTLGQGPEFLTYFQNEAQLEKSRLLSDRFSAERPKGSFSTLEIQRTEQGDSAMYLCATTGGNTEAFFGQGTRLTVV.

CDR3 residues: CASSSNYGYTF. In DNA form, the CDR3 reads TGTGCCAGCAGCAGTAACTATGGCTACACCTTC. The chain uses TRBV6-5 and TRBJ1-2; unclear D gene. Trimming took 6 bases from V and 1 from J, leaving 3 bases between them. Germline V gene lookup returns CDR1 MNHEY and CDR2 SVGAGI. The CDR3 length is 11 residues.

CDR3 amino acids: CASSQAPAGRGGYTF. For the CDR3, the DNA is TGTGCCAGCAGCCAAGCCCCCGCAGGGAGGGGTGGCTACACCTTC. The chain uses TRBV3-1 (or the pseudogene TRBV3-2) and TRBJ1-2, with D possibly being TRBD1 (5 bases). The CDR3 runs to 15 residues. Germline V gene data show CDR1 as LGHDT and CDR2 as YNNKEL (reference sequence). V lost 1 base to trimming and J lost 7 bases, with 16 bases between them.

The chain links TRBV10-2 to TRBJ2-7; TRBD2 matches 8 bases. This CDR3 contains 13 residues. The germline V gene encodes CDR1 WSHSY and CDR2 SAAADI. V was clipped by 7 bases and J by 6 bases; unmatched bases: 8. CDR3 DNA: TGCGCCAGCAAGGGACTAGACGCTCTCGAGCAGTACTTC. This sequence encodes CASKGLDALEQYF.

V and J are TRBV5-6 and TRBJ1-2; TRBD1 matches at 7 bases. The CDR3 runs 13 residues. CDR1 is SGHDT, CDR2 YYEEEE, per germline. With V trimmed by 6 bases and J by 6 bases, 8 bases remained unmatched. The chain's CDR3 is CASTFGTADGYTF. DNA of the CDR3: TGTGCCAGCACATTCGGGACAGCGGATGGCTACACCTTC.

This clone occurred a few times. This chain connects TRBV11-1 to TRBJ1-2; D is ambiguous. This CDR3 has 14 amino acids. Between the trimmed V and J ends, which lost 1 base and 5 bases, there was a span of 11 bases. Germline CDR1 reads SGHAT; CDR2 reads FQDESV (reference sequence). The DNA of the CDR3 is TGTGCCAGCAGCTTAGATCAGACTGTGTATGGCTACACCTTC. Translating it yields CASSLDQTVYGYTF.

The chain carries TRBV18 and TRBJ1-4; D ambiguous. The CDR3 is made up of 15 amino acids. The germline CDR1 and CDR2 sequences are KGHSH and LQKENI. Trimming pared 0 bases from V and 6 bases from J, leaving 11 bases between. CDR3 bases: TGTGCCAGCTCACCACCGGTCCGACGGGATGAAAAACTGTTTTTT. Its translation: CASSPPVRRDEKLFF.

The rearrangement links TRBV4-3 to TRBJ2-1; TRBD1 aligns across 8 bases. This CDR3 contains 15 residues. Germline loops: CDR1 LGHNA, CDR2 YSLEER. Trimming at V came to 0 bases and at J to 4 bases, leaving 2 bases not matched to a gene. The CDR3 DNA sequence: TGCGCCAGCAGCCAAGACAGGGGGCCTTACAATGAGCAGTTCTTC. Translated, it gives CASSQDRGPYNEQFF.

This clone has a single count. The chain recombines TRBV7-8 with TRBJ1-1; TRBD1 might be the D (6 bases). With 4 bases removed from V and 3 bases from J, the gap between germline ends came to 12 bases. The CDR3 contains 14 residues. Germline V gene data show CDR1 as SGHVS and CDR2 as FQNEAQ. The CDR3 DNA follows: TGTGCCAGCAGCTCCGTTCCAGGGGACACTGAAGCTTTCTTT. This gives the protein CASSSVPGDTEAFF.

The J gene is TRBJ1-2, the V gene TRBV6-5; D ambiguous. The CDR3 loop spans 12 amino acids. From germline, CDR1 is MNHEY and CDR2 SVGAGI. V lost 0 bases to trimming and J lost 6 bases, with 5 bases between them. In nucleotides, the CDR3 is TGTGCCAGCAGTTACTCGAGGAATGGCTACACCTTC. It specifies CASSYSRNGYTF.

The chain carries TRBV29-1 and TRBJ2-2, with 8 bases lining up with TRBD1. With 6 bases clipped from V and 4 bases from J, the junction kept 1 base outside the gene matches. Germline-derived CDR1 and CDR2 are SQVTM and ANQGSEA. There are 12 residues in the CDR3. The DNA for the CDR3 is TGCAGCGTCGGACAGGGCACCGGGGAGCTGTTTTTT. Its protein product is CSVGQGTGELFF.

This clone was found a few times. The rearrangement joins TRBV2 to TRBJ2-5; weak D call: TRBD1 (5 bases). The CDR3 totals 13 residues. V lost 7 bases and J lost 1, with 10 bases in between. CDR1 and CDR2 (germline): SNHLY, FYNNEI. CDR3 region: CASKPTVQETQYF. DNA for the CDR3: TGTGCCAGCAAGCCGACAGTCCAAGAGACCCAGTACTTC.

Here the CDR3 reads CASSLGGTTNEKLFF. The CDR3 DNA reads as TGTGCCAGCAGCTTGGGAGGGACAACTAATGAAAAACTGTTTTTT. The genes are TRBV5-4 and TRBJ1-4; the D is unclear. The V gene's germline CDR1 is SGHNT and CDR2 YYREEE (reference sequence). Trimming removed 0 bases from V and 0 bases from J, with 6 bases in between. This CDR3 is built from 15 residues.

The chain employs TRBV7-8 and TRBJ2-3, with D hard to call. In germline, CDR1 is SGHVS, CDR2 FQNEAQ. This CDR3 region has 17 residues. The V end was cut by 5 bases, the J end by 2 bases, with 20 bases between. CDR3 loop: CASSPRSQTKTTDTQYF. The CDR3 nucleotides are TGTGCCAGCAGCCCCCGGTCCCAAACCAAAACCACAGATACGCAGTATTTT. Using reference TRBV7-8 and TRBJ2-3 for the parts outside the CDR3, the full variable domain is GAGVSQSPRYKVAKRGQDVALRCDPISGHVSLFWYQQALGQGPEFLTYFQNEAQLDKSGLPSDRFFAERPEGSVSTLKIQRTQQEDSAVYLCASSPRSQTKTTDTQYFGPGTRLTVL.

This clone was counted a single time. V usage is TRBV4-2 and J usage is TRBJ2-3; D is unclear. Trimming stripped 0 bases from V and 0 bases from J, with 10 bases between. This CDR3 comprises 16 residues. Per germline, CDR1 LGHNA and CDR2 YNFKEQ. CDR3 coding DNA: TGTGCCAGCAGCCAAGATTCCGGGTCCAGCACAGATACGCAGTATTTT. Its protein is CASSQDSGSSTDTQYF.

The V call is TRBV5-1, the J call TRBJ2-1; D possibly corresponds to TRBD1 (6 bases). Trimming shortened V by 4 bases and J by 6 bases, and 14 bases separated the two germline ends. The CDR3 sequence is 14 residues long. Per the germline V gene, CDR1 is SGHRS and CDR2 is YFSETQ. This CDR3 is CASSPGQTTNEQFF. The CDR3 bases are TGCGCCAGCAGCCCTGGACAGACCACCAATGAGCAGTTCTTC.

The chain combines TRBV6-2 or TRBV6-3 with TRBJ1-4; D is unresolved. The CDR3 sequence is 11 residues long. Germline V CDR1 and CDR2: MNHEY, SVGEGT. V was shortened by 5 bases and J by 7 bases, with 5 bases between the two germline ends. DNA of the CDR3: TGTGCCAGCAGTAACGGTGAAAAACTGTTTTTT. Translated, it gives CASSNGEKLFF.

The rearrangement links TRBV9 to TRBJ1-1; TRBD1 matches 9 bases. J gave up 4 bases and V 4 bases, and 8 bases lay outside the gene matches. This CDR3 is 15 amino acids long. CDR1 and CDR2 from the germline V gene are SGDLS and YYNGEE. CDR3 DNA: TGTGCCAGCAGCCCTAGGACAGGGGAAGGCACTGAAGCTTTCTTT. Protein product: CASSPRTGEGTEAFF.